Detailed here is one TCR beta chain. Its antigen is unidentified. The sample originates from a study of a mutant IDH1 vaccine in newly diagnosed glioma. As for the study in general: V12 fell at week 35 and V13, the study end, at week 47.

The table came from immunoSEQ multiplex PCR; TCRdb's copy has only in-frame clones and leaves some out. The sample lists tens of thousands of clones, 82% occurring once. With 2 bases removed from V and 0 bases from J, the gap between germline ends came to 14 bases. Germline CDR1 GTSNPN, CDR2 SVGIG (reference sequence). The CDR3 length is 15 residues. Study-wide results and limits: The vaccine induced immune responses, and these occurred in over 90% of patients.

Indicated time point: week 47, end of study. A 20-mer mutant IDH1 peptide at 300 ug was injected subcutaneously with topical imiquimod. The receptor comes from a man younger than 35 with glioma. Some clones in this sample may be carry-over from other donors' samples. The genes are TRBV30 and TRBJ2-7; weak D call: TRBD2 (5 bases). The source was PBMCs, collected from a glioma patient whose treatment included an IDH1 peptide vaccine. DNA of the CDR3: TGTGCCTGGAGTCCTGACGTGGGGAGCTCCTACGAGCAGTACTTC. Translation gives CAWSPDVGSSYEQYF.